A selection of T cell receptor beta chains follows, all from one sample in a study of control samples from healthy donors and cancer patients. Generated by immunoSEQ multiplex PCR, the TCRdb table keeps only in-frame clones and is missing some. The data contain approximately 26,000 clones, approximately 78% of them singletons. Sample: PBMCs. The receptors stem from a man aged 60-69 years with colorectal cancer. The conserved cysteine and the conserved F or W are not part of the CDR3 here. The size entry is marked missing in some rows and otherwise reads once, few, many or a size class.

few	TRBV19	ASMDLNRPGELF
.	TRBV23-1	ASSQSPLGMGGNTIY
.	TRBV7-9	ASSRTFSRGGLNTEAF
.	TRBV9	ASSVGENTEAF
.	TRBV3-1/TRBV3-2	ASSQEAVREGHQPQH
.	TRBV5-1	ASRSGTNIAKNIQY
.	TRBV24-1	ATSDSGTSGGYT
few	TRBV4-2	ASSQADQETQY
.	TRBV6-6	ASTSGVTIAYEQY
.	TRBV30	ALEWGNSYEQY